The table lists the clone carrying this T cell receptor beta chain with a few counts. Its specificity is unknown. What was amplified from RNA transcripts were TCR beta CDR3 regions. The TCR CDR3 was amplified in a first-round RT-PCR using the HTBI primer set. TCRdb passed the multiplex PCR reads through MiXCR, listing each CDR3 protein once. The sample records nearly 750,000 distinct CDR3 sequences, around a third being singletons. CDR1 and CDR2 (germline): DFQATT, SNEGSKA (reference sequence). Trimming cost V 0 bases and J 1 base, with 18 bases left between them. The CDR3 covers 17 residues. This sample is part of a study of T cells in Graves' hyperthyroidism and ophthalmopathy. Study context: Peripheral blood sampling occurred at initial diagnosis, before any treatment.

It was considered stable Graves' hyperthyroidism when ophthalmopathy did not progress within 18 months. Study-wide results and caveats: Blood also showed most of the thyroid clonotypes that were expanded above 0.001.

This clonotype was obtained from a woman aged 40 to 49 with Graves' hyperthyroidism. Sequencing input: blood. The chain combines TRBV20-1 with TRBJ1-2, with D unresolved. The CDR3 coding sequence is TGCAGTGCTAGAGATCGAGAAAGGTACCACCATAACTATGGCTACACCTTC. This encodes CSARDRERYHHNYGYTF.